One sample yielded the 25 T cell receptor beta chains listed below, sequenced in a study of T cells in localized non-small cell lung cancer. Profiling relied on immunoSEQ multiplex PCR, and the TCRdb table lists in-frame clones only, not all of them. The sample yields under 35,000 clones, 80% to 95% seen once. The specimen was peripheral blood, collected before any cancer treatment. The source is a female donor over 55 with stage I lung adenocarcinoma.

The gene calls are TRBV28 and TRBJ1-3, with D unclear. The germline CDR1 and CDR2 sequences are MDHEN and SYDVKM. This CDR3 spans 15 amino acids. Between the trimmed V and J ends, which lost 3 bases and 0 bases, there was a span of 9 bases. The CDR3 bases are TGTGCCAGCAGTTTGCATGGGTCCTCTGGAAACACCATATATTTT. It translates to CASSLHGSSGNTIYF.

V gene TRBV5-1 combines with J gene TRBJ1-1; tentative D call: TRBD1 (6 bases). From germline, CDR1 is SGHRS and CDR2 YFSETQ. V was trimmed by 2 bases and J by 3 bases, leaving 11 bases between them. There are 14 residues in the CDR3. Here the CDR3 reads CASSFQDSYTEAFF. The CDR3 DNA is TGCGCCAGCAGCTTTCAGGACAGTTACACTGAAGCTTTCTTT. The full variable domain, rest sourced from reference TRBV5-1 and TRBJ1-1, is KAGVTQTPRYLIKTRGQQVTLSCSPISGHRSVSWYQQTPGQGLQFLFEYFSETQRNKGNFPGRFSGRQFSNSRSEMNVSTLELGDSALYLCASSFQDSYTEAFFGQGTRLTVV.

The chain recombines TRBV28 with TRBJ2-5; D is unclear. This CDR3 has 11 amino acids. Trimming shortened V by 10 bases and J by 4 bases, and 10 bases separated the two germline ends. Germline V lookup: CDR1 MDHEN, CDR2 SYDVKM. The CDR3 sequence: CAIIYGETQYF. CDR3 DNA: TGTGCCATCATTTATGGAGAGACCCAGTACTTC.

The rearrangement joins TRBV5-1 to TRBJ2-7, with D unclear. V dropped 7 bases and J dropped 0 bases, with 14 bases sitting between them. CDR1 and CDR2 (germline): SGHRS, YFSETQ. This CDR3 contains 14 residues. CDR3 sequence reads: CASPRQFFSYEQYF. CDR3 nucleotide sequence: TGCGCCAGCCCACGGCAGTTCTTCTCCTACGAGCAGTACTTC.

The V and J genes are TRBV4-2 and TRBJ1-1; 7 nucleotides line up with TRBD1. Germline V CDR1 and CDR2: LGHNA, YNFKEQ. The CDR3 is made up of 14 amino acids. The ends lost 3 bases at V and 2 bases at J; junction bases unmatched: 3. The CDR3 reads CASSQNRGNTEAFF. CDR3 DNA sequence: TGTGCCAGCAGCCAGAACAGGGGTAACACTGAAGCTTTCTTT.

This sequence joins TRBV30 and TRBJ2-7; 7 nucleotides line up with TRBD1. CDR3 length equals 17 residues. Germline-derived CDR1 and CDR2 are GTSNPN and SVGIG (reference sequence). Trimming cost V 4 bases and J 0 bases; bases outside gene matches: 15. The CDR3 nucleotides read TGTGCCTGGAATGAGGCCAGGGGGATTACATACTCCTACGAGCAGTACTTC. It is translated as CAWNEARGITYSYEQYF. Full variable domain (outside the CDR3, taken from reference TRBV30 and TRBJ2-7): SQTIHQWPATLVQPVGSPLSLECTVEGTSNPNLYWYRQAAGRGLQLLFYSVGIGQISSEVPQNLSASRPQDRQFILSSKKLLLSDSGFYLCAWNEARGITYSYEQYFGPGTRLTVT.

The chain uses TRBV11-2 and TRBJ2-2; D not resolved. Germline V CDR1 and CDR2: SGHAT, FQNNGV. The CDR3 consists of 12 residues. V was clipped by 9 bases and J by 1 base, with 6 bases between them. CDR3 residues: CASEMNTGELFF. Written as DNA, the CDR3 is TGTGCCAGTGAGATGAACACCGGGGAGCTGTTTTTT.

The chain recombines TRBV2 with TRBJ2-2; 7 bases are shared with TRBD1. The CDR3 covers 14 residues. Trimming at V came to 4 bases and at J to 5 bases, leaving 4 bases not matched to a gene. The germline V gene encodes CDR1 SNHLY and CDR2 FYNNEI. CDR3 nucleotide sequence: TGTGCCAGCAGTGCCCGACAGGGTACCGGGGAGCTGTTTTTT. Encoded protein: CASSARQGTGELFF.

This chain joins TRBV7-3 and TRBJ1-2; D perhaps matches TRBD1 (5 bases). The germline gives CDR1 SGHTA, CDR2 FQGTGA. The germline V and J ends were trimmed by 5 bases and 7 bases, with 20 bases remaining between them. This CDR3 is 15 amino acids long. The CDR3: CASSPRSGPTSGYTF. Written as DNA, the CDR3 is TGTGCCAGCAGCCCCCGCTCGGGACCAACGAGTGGCTACACCTTC. Using reference TRBV7-3 and TRBJ1-2 for the parts outside the CDR3, the full variable domain is GAGVSQTPSNKVTEKGKYVELRCDPISGHTALYWYRQSLGQGPEFLIYFQGTGAADDSGLPNDRFFAVRPEGSVSTLKIQRTERGDSAVYLCASSPRSGPTSGYTFGSGTRLTVV.

The chain combines TRBV7-9 with TRBJ2-7; possibly TRBD1 for D (6 bases). V lost 5 bases and J lost 1, with 15 bases in between. This CDR3 comprises 15 residues. The germline V gene encodes CDR1 SEHNR and CDR2 FQNEAQ (reference sequence). Written as DNA, the CDR3 is TGTGCCAGCAGCCAGCAGGGGCTTCCGTCCTACGAGCAGTACTTC. Its translation: CASSQQGLPSYEQYF.

This chain uses TRBV6-1 with TRBJ1-1; D not resolved. CDR1 is MNHNS, CDR2 SASEGT, per germline. The CDR3 runs 13 residues. Trimming pared 4 bases from V and 0 bases from J, leaving 6 bases between. The CDR3 DNA sequence: TGTGCCAGCAGTGTTGGGGTGAACACTGAAGCTTTCTTT. Translation: CASSVGVNTEAFF.

The chain has TRBV5-1 and TRBJ2-1; 7 bases agree with TRBD1. Germline trimming cut 4 bases from V and 4 bases from J; bases unmatched to any gene: 2. Germline V gene data show CDR1 as SGHRS and CDR2 as YFSETQ. There are 13 residues in the CDR3. For the CDR3, the DNA is TGCGCCAGCAGCATGGGACAGTACAATGAGCAGTTCTTC. Amino acids: CASSMGQYNEQFF.

This chain connects TRBV27 to TRBJ2-6, with D possibly matching TRBD1 (5 bases). Trimming pared 2 bases from V and 0 bases from J, leaving 11 bases between. This CDR3 has 17 residues. Germline V CDR1 and CDR2: MNHEY, SMNVEV (reference sequence). CDR3 bases: TGTGCCAGCAGTTTAGAAGACAGTCCCTCTGGGGCCAACGTCCTGACTTTC. This encodes CASSLEDSPSGANVLTF.

This clone has only one observation. The chain uses TRBV6-6 and TRBJ2-7, with no clear D. Trimming removed 0 bases at V and 0 bases at J, with 9 bases between. Per germline, CDR1 MNHNY and CDR2 SVGAGI (reference sequence). There are 15 residues in the CDR3. The CDR3 nucleotides read TGTGCCAGCAGTTACTCGAGTCCCGGCTCCTACGAGCAGTACTTC. Translated: CASSYSSPGSYEQYF.

The table lists this clone with a count of one. CDR3 amino acids: CASSPLAGTREETQYF. The CDR3 DNA reads TGTGCCAGCTCACCACTAGCGGGGACCAGAGAAGAGACCCAGTACTTC. The rearrangement uses TRBV18 and TRBJ2-5; 8 bases fit TRBD2. Germline loops: CDR1 KGHSH, CDR2 LQKENI. This CDR3 spans 16 amino acids. V dropped 1 base and J dropped 3; count of bases not matched to a gene: 7.

This chain connects TRBV6-1 to TRBJ1-2; the D is unclear. Trimming removed 4 bases at V and 8 bases at J, with 14 bases between. The V gene's germline CDR1 is MNHNS and CDR2 SASEGT. The CDR3 totals 13 residues. Here the CDR3 DNA reads TGTGCCAGCAGTGTATGGGGAGTCGGGGGCTACACCTTC. It encodes CASSVWGVGGYTF.

The chain has TRBV28 and TRBJ2-7; 10 nucleotides agree with TRBD1. Germline lookup yields CDR1 MDHEN and CDR2 SYDVKM. This CDR3 is built from 18 residues. The V segment lost 3 bases and the J segment 0 bases; nucleotides outside the gene matches: 11. Here the CDR3 reads CASSLGQGPTQFSYEQYF. CDR3 bases: TGTGCCAGCAGTTTGGGACAGGGGCCTACCCAATTCTCCTACGAGCAGTACTTC.

This sequence joins TRBV6-1 and TRBJ2-1; 9 nucleotides align to TRBD2. The V gene end was trimmed by 1 base and the J gene end by 3 bases; junction bases not matched to a gene: 7. The germline CDR1 and CDR2 sequences are MNHNS and SASEGT. This CDR3 is 17 amino acids long. The CDR3 DNA reads as TGTGCCAGCAGTGAAGAGCGGTCAGCGGGAGGCTACAATGAGCAGTTCTTC. Translating gives CASSEERSAGGYNEQFF.

The chain joins TRBV29-1 to TRBJ2-5; D might be TRBD2 (5 bases). V lost 5 bases and J lost 2, with 18 bases in between. CDR1 SQVTM and CDR2 ANQGSEA come from the germline V gene. The CDR3 consists of 15 residues. The CDR3 protein is CSVSKGTRKQETQYF. Written as DNA, the CDR3 is TGCAGCGTTTCGAAGGGAACTAGGAAGCAAGAGACCCAGTACTTC.

V and J are TRBV6-1 and TRBJ1-4, with 7 bases lining up with TRBD1. This CDR3 spans 15 amino acids. From germline, CDR1 is MNHNS and CDR2 SASEGT. V lost 0 bases to trimming and J lost 8 bases; unmatched junction nucleotides: 6. For the CDR3, the DNA is TGTGCCAGCAGTGAAGCGGAGAGGGGGCGCGAAAAACTGTTTTTT. Its protein is CASSEAERGREKLFF.

This sequence joins TRBV5-4 and TRBJ1-6, with D tentatively TRBD1 (5 bases). In germline, CDR1 is SGHNT, CDR2 YYREEE (reference sequence). This CDR3 region has 16 residues. V lost 0 bases, J lost 6 bases, and 13 bases lay in between. CDR3 protein: CASSLEPQGSNSPLHF. The CDR3 region has the DNA TGTGCCAGCAGCTTGGAGCCGCAGGGATCTAATTCACCCCTCCACTTT.

CDR3 region: CASVPGQVHLFYGYTF. CDR3 DNA: TGTGCTAGTGTCCCAGGACAGGTCCATCTTTTTTATGGCTACACCTTC. J is TRBJ1-2 and V is TRBV12-5, with 7 positions matching TRBD1. Germline CDR1 reads LGHNT; CDR2 reads FRNRAP. The CDR3 has 16 amino acids. Trimming at V came to 7 bases and at J to 5 bases, leaving 16 bases not matched to a gene.

This clone was picked up a small number of times. This chain connects TRBV10-1 to TRBJ1-1; TRBD1 agrees at 7 bases. This CDR3 has 13 residues. V lost 5 bases to trimming and J lost 7 bases; unmatched junction nucleotides: 7. Germline loops: CDR1 WNHNN, CDR2 SYGVQD (reference sequence). In DNA form, the CDR3 reads TGCGCCAGCAGTTCCGGGACAGTACTTGAAGCTTTCTTT. Amino acids: CASSSGTVLEAFF.

The CDR3 nucleotides are TGTGCCACCAGCAGAGATGGGCTCCAGTATGGCTACACCTTC. It specifies CATSRDGLQYGYTF. The V gene is TRBV15, the J gene TRBJ1-2; D gene uncertain. The CDR3 runs to 14 residues. The V and J ends lost 0 bases and 5 bases respectively, with 10 bases between them. Looked up from germline, CDR1 is LNHNV and CDR2 is YYDKDF (reference sequence).

This rearrangement joins TRBV28 to TRBJ1-2; 9 bases map to TRBD1. This CDR3 has 14 amino acids. Germline-derived CDR1 and CDR2 are MDHEN and SYDVKM. Unmatched junction bases numbered 8, after V lost 6 bases and J lost 6 bases. CDR3 in amino acids: CASSQAGQGNGYTF. CDR3 sequence (DNA): TGTGCCAGCAGCCAAGCTGGACAGGGGAATGGCTACACCTTC.